This is a list of T cell receptor beta chains from one sample in a study of OX40 agonist ivuxolimab in advanced cancers. TCRdb keeps only in-frame clones here, not all; method: immunoSEQ multiplex PCR. The repertoire includes 100,000 to 110,000 clones, around nine tenths of them detected once, and roughly 0.15% sits in the top ten. The material sequenced was CD4+ or CD8+ T cells sorted from blood, taken in a trial of the OX40 agonist ivuxolimab. These receptors originate from an adult with an advanced solid tumor such as melanoma, head and neck, liver or kidney cancer. CDR3s include the opening cysteine and the closing phenylalanine or tryptophan. The order of the fields is V gene, J gene, CDR3 protein.

V: TRBV6-1
J: TRBJ1-1
CDR3: CASSEVRGLGAFF

V: TRBV27
J: TRBJ2-3
CDR3: CASSQQGARTDTQYF

V: TRBV28
J: TRBJ1-4
CDR3: CASSSPGGYEKLFF

V: TRBV5-1
J: TRBJ1-1
CDR3: CASSFGARGNSGTEAFF

V: TRBV5-1
J: TRBJ2-6
CDR3: CASSLWGTSRSGANVLTF

V: TRBV30
J: TRBJ2-2
CDR3: CAWSRGRLDTGELFF

V: TRBV9
J: TRBJ1-2
CDR3: CASSRQGGYYGYTF

V: TRBV2
J: TRBJ1-2
CDR3: CASRDYRDRGQGYTF

V: TRBV5-4
J: TRBJ1-6
CDR3: CASSPGTVNSPLHF

V: TRBV19
J: TRBJ2-7
CDR3: CASRGTATYEQYF

V: TRBV19
J: TRBJ2-3
CDR3: CASSIDPAGDTQYF

V: TRBV30
J: TRBJ2-5
CDR3: CAWSAHLTGGVETQYF

V: TRBV2
J: TRBJ1-4
CDR3: CATQSNEKLFF

V: TRBV6-5
J: -
CDR3: CASSYAGTNTPYEQYF

V: TRBV19
J: TRBJ2-7
CDR3: CASSASYEQYF

V: TRBV19
J: TRBJ1-5
CDR3: CASSRKGGYQPQHF

V: TRBV10-3
J: TRBJ1-2
CDR3: CAIGTGYGYTF

V: TRBV30
J: TRBJ2-3
CDR3: CAWSSWGGRGTDTQYF

V: TRBV19
J: TRBJ2-2
CDR3: CASSIDFLRAGELFF

V: TRBV2
J: TRBJ1-2
CDR3: CASRVGQGIYGYTF

V: TRBV5-1
J: TRBJ2-3
CDR3: CASSPGQSDTQYF

V: TRBV4-1
J: TRBJ2-1
CDR3: CASSQPGGRRNEQFF

V: TRBV2
J: TRBJ1-3
CDR3: CASSPAGNTIYF

V: TRBV14
J: TRBJ2-7
CDR3: CASSQEFNPTYEQYF

V: TRBV27
J: TRBJ2-5
CDR3: CASSLGQGGETQYF

V: TRBV28
J: TRBJ2-1
CDR3: CASSLFVSSYNEQFF

V: TRBV13
J: TRBJ1-6
CDR3: CASSLDGNSYNSPLHF

V: TRBV19
J: TRBJ1-5
CDR3: CASRTGGSWDSNQPQHF

V: TRBV19
J: TRBJ2-7
CDR3: CASRGGQGFNEQYF

V: TRBV6-5
J: TRBJ1-1
CDR3: CASTRQGLNTEAFF

V: TRBV5-6
J: TRBJ1-4
CDR3: CASSRQGLSATNEKLFF

V: TRBV5-1
J: TRBJ1-1
CDR3: CASSLVGMNTEAFF

V: TRBV18
J: TRBJ2-7
CDR3: CASSPPASVRSYEQYF

V: TRBV4-1
J: TRBJ2-5
CDR3: CASSQDRGPRETQYF

V: TRBV6-6
J: TRBJ2-4
CDR3: CASNQGGRGAKNIQYF

V: TRBV30
J: TRBJ2-1
CDR3: CAWSVGGSYNEQFF

V: TRBV10-3
J: TRBJ1-2
CDR3: CAIYRGGHGYTF

V: TRBV6-6
J: TRBJ1-2
CDR3: CASNRGVIDGYTF

V: TRBV2
J: TRBJ1-1
CDR3: CASSETGKAFF

V: TRBV6-4
J: TRBJ2-2
CDR3: CASKLDTNTGELFF

V: TRBV19
J: TRBJ2-3
CDR3: CASTPAGVDTQYF

V: TRBV6-1
J: TRBJ1-3
CDR3: CASRDRTGGNTIYF

V: TRBV5-1
J: TRBJ2-5
CDR3: CASSLFASGGGLQETQYF

V: TRBV11-3
J: TRBJ2-1
CDR3: CASSFGGGTYNEQFF

V: TRBV4-1
J: TRBJ1-6
CDR3: CASSQTRAAIDSPLHF

V: TRBV27
J: TRBJ2-7
CDR3: CASSPSAGAYEQYF

V: TRBV25-1
J: TRBJ1-2
CDR3: CASSEWGQGGYTF

V: TRBV30
J: TRBJ2-2
CDR3: CAWSSQAGGTGELFF

V: TRBV19
J: TRBJ1-1
CDR3: CASSAIRGAEAFF

V: TRBV28
J: TRBJ2-1
CDR3: CASKLTGTFYEQFF

V: TRBV5-1
J: TRBJ1-1
CDR3: CASRIGINRDTEAFF

V: TRBV6-5
J: TRBJ2-2
CDR3: CASRQTRGGELFF

V: TRBV6-5
J: TRBJ2-1
CDR3: CASSLAGGPNEQFF

V: TRBV9
J: TRBJ2-7
CDR3: CASSIGDRAYEQYF

V: TRBV9
J: TRBJ2-6
CDR3: CASTPSGLDRRVSGANVLTF

V: TRBV18
J: TRBJ1-1
CDR3: CASSLYRDTEAFF

V: TRBV10-2
J: TRBJ2-5
CDR3: CASSVERETQYF

V: TRBV20-1
J: TRBJ2-1
CDR3: CSATGYNEQFF

V: TRBV28
J: TRBJ2-7
CDR3: CASSSDEQYF

V: TRBV5-1
J: TRBJ1-1
CDR3: CASSWTGAAKGTEAFF